One sample yielded the 16 T cell receptor beta chains listed below, sequenced in a study of PD-L1 blockade in urothelial cancer. Profiled with immunoSEQ multiplex PCR; TCRdb holds only in-frame clones, not every one. In the table there are over 50,000 clones, more than 70% of which are singletons. Material: PBMCs, obtained around atezolizumab (anti-PD-L1) treatment. The receptors come from a man between 50 and 59 years old with urothelial cancer.

This chain connects TRBV7-8 to TRBJ2-3, with D perhaps TRBD1 (8 bases). This CDR3 has 19 amino acids. Germline values: CDR1 SGHVS, CDR2 FQNEAQ. V lost 4 bases and J lost 5, with 28 bases in between. The CDR3 protein is CASSWPVQGAGAGEDTQYF. As DNA, the CDR3 is TGTGCCAGCAGCTGGCCCGTTCAGGGGGCGGGAGCAGGGGAAGATACGCAGTATTTT.

A single count supports this clone. The chain's CDR3 is CASSRTSGTSYEQYF. The CDR3 DNA follows: TGTGCCAGCAGCAGGACTAGCGGGACCTCCTACGAGCAGTACTTC. The rearrangement uses TRBV7-9 and TRBJ2-7; 12 positions match TRBD2. This CDR3 comprises 15 residues. With V trimmed by 5 bases and J by 0 bases, 2 bases remained unmatched. The germline gives CDR1 SEHNR, CDR2 FQNEAQ (reference sequence).

J is TRBJ1-1 and V is TRBV2; D call uncertain. This CDR3 spans 13 amino acids. The ends were cut back, 10 bases at V and 5 bases at J, with 17 bases in the middle. CDR1 and CDR2 from the germline V gene are SNHLY and FYNNEI. This CDR3 is CATHLGRETEAFF. Written as DNA, the CDR3 is TGTGCCACCCATCTGGGGAGAGAAACTGAAGCTTTCTTT.

The chain employs TRBV19 and TRBJ2-1, with 9 bases that match TRBD2. From germline, CDR1 is LNHDA and CDR2 SQIVND (reference sequence). J gave up 3 bases and V 3 bases, and 3 bases lay outside the gene matches. This CDR3 spans 15 amino acids. CDR3 sequence reads: CASSIGSGSYNEQFF. For the CDR3, the DNA is TGTGCCAGTAGTATCGGTAGCGGGAGCTACAATGAGCAGTTCTTC.

The chain employs TRBV28 and TRBJ2-4, with D possibly matching TRBD1 (5 bases). Germline CDR1 MDHEN, CDR2 SYDVKM. V gave up 1 base and J gave up 8 bases, with 12 bases separating them. This CDR3 spans 14 amino acids. The CDR3 DNA is TGTGCCAGCAGTTTATTCCAGGGTTCGGACATTCAGTACTTC. Amino acids: CASSLFQGSDIQYF.

This clone was seen only once. The chain couples TRBV5-1 to TRBJ1-2; D is ambiguous. Trimming removed 6 bases from V and 2 bases from J, with 14 bases in between. There are 14 residues in the CDR3. The germline CDR1 and CDR2 sequences are SGHRS and YFSETQ. The CDR3 here is CASMDGGINYGYTF. In nucleotides, the CDR3 is TGCGCCAGCATGGATGGCGGAATCAACTATGGCTACACCTTC.

The chain is built from TRBV28 and TRBJ1-2; D is ambiguous. Trimming took off 5 bases at V and 6 bases at J, with 10 bases between the two ends. This CDR3 spans 12 amino acids. Per germline, CDR1 MDHEN and CDR2 SYDVKM. CDR3 sequence reads: CASSERVDGYTF. DNA for the CDR3: TGTGCCAGCAGTGAGAGGGTGGATGGCTACACCTTC.

The chain uses TRBV25-1 and TRBJ2-7; D gene uncertain. This CDR3 has 14 residues. Germline V gene data show CDR1 as MGHDK and CDR2 as SYGVNS. Deletions cut 6 bases from V and 2 bases from J, with 14 bases between. This CDR3 is CASRVGLGPYEQYF. The DNA for the CDR3 is TGTGCCAGCAGGGTTGGGCTTGGGCCCTACGAGCAGTACTTC.

The chain joins TRBV5-1 to TRBJ2-5; D is perhaps TRBD1 (5 bases). The CDR3 extends over 15 amino acids. The germline V and J ends were trimmed by 3 bases and 4 bases, with 16 bases remaining between them. Germline V gene sequence: CDR1 SGHRS, CDR2 YFSETQ. In nucleotides, the CDR3 is TGCGCCAGCAGCTATCTGGCAGGGCTTGGAGAGACCCAGTACTTC. This encodes CASSYLAGLGETQYF. Looking up the rest from reference TRBV5-1 and TRBJ2-5 gives the full variable domain: KAGVTQTPRYLIKTRGQQVTLSCSPISGHRSVSWYQQTPGQGLQFLFEYFSETQRNKGNFPGRFSGRQFSNSRSEMNVSTLELGDSALYLCASSYLAGLGETQYFGPGTRLLVL.

The rearrangement uses TRBV18 and TRBJ1-4; 7 bases are shared with TRBD1. The ends lost 6 bases at V and 0 bases at J; junction bases unmatched: 4. The length of the CDR3 is 15 residues. CDR1 and CDR2 from the germline V gene are KGHSH and LQKENI. The CDR3 DNA sequence: TGTGCCAGCTCTCGGACAGGTTCAACTAATGAAAAACTGTTTTTT. Residues: CASSRTGSTNEKLFF. Looking up the rest from reference TRBV18 and TRBJ1-4 gives the full variable domain: NAGVMQNPRHLVRRRGQEARLRCSPMKGHSHVYWYRQLPEEGLKFMVYLQKENIIDESGMPKERFSAEFPKEGPSILRIQQVVRGDSAAYFCASSRTGSTNEKLFFGSGTQLSVL.

The chain employs TRBV7-8 and TRBJ1-1; D unresolved. V shed 2 bases and J shed 5 bases, with 12 bases lying between them. CDR3 length: 14 residues. Looked up from germline, CDR1 is SGHVS and CDR2 is FQNEAQ. CDR3 protein: CASSLQNSGTEAFF. The CDR3 DNA reads TGTGCCAGCAGCTTACAAAACTCGGGGACTGAAGCTTTCTTT.

The V and J genes are TRBV11-1 and TRBJ2-6; 9 bases fit TRBD1. Germline V gene lookup returns CDR1 SGHAT and CDR2 FQDESV (reference sequence). V was clipped by 7 bases and J by 2 bases; unmatched bases: 9. The CDR3 extends over 17 amino acids. CDR3 sequence: CASTPRDRATGANVLTF. The CDR3 DNA reads as TGTGCCAGCACCCCCCGGGACAGGGCGACTGGGGCCAACGTCCTGACTTTC.

The chain joins TRBV6-5 to TRBJ2-7; the match to TRBD1 covers 11 bases. The CDR3 is 15 residues long. Germline V lookup: CDR1 MNHEY, CDR2 SVGAGI. The junction had 7 bases not matched to a gene; V was cut back by 2 bases and J by 7 bases. The CDR3 region has the DNA TGTGCCAGCAGTTACCGGACAGGGGGCGGGTCGGAGCAGTACTTC. It specifies CASSYRTGGGSEQYF.

The J gene is TRBJ2-3, the V gene TRBV5-1; TRBD2 aligns across 9 bases. Germline CDR1 reads SGHRS; CDR2 reads YFSETQ. CDR3 length equals 15 residues. The V gene end was trimmed by 0 bases and the J gene end by 4 bases; junction bases not matched to a gene: 3. CDR3: CASSLAAGGADTQYF. DNA for the CDR3: TGCGCCAGCAGCTTGGCAGCGGGGGGTGCAGATACGCAGTATTTT.

This chain uses TRBV6-5 with TRBJ2-2; TRBD2 is a possible D gene (7 bases). V lost 6 bases to trimming and J lost 4 bases, with 15 bases between them. This CDR3 spans 15 amino acids. The germline V gene encodes CDR1 MNHEY and CDR2 SVGAGI. DNA for the CDR3: TGTGCCAGCAGAAGGGGGACTATAAGCACCGGGGAGCTGTTTTTT. It translates to CASRRGTISTGELFF.

The CDR3 protein is CASSLGHRGSATDTQYF. In nucleotides, the CDR3 is TGTGCCAGCAGCTTAGGACACCGCGGGAGTGCCACAGATACGCAGTATTTT. This chain connects TRBV11-3 to TRBJ2-3; 7 nucleotides line up with TRBD2. With 1 base clipped from V and 2 bases from J, the junction kept 9 bases outside the gene matches. There are 17 residues in the CDR3. Germline CDR1 is SGHNT and CDR2 is YENEEA.